The sequence of this TCR beta chain was determined in a study of shared clonotypes between healthy human individuals. Notes on the study in general: Generation probability values for non-shared clonotypes were lower than those for clonotypes shared by all four donors.

Clones were sequenced by immunoSEQ multiplex PCR, and TCRdb holds only the in-frame ones, with some missing. The table shows around 980,000 clones, with around 78% occurring only once. Points on this clone: What it binds is unknown. The same CDR3 also results from other DNA sequences found in this sample.

The source of this sequence is a man aged 18 to 30 in good health. Some clones in this sample may be carry-over from other donors' samples. Sequenced sample: memory CD4+ T cells from PBMCs. Subset specified: CD45RA-negative fraction.

The CDR3 sequence: CASSLGTSDYGYTF. The DNA of the CDR3 is TGCGCCAGCAGCTTGGGCACGTCTGACTATGGCTACACCTTC. The V call is TRBV5-1, the J call TRBJ1-2; D uncertain. CDR1 SGHRS and CDR2 YFSETQ come from the germline V gene. V lost 0 bases to trimming and J lost 3 bases, with 9 bases between them. CDR3 length equals 14 residues.